This TCR beta chain was recorded in a study of T cells in localized non-small cell lung cancer. Study-wide results and limits: Because sequencing included only one region (of the tumor), heterogeneity remains possible. Tumor showed lower T cell clonality than uninvolved adjacent lung, where it was highest. Elevated circulating T cell density in blood was associated with longer overall survival.

V was shortened by 4 bases and J by 4 bases, with 6 bases between the two germline ends. The CDR3 length is 12 residues. CDR1 and CDR2 from the germline V gene are WSHSY and SAAADI. Only in-frame clones appear in the TCRdb table, and some are missing; sequencing was by immunoSEQ multiplex PCR. Counted here are about 78,000 clones, 84% occurring once; the ten biggest clones make up 2.8%. A word on this clone: Its antigen is still unknown.

This chain connects TRBV10-2 to TRBJ2-3; no clear D. The receptor was isolated from a man aged 35 to 69 with stage I lung adenocarcinoma. This material consisted of peripheral blood, taken before any cancer treatment. The DNA for the CDR3 is TGCGCCAGCAGTGCGTCGCCAGATACGCAGTATTTT. It is translated as CASSASPDTQYF.